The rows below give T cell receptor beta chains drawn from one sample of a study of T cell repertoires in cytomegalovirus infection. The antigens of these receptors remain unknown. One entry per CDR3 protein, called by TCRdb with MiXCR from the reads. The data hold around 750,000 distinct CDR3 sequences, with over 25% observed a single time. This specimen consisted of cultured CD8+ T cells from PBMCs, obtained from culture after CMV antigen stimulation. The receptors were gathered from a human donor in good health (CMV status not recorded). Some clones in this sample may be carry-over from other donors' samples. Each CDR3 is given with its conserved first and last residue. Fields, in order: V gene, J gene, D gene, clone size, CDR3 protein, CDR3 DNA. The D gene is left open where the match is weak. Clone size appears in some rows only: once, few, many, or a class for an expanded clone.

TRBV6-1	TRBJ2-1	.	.	CVSNSLHEQFF	TGTGTCAGCAACTCGCTCCATGAGCAGTTCTTC
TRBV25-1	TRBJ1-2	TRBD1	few	CASGTGTYGYTF	TGTGCCAGCGGGACAGGGACTTATGGCTACACCTTC
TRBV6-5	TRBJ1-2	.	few	CASSYQGRTNYGYTF	TGTGCCAGCAGTTACCAGGGACGGACTAACTATGGCTACACCTTC
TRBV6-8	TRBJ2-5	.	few	CASSYEGVDLPQETQYF	TGTGCCAGCAGTTACGAGGGGGTGGACCTACCCCAAGAGACCCAGTACTTC
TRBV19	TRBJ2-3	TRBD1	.	CASSLRGRPTDTQYF	TGTGCCAGTAGCCTAAGGGGGCGACCCACAGATACGCAGTATTTT
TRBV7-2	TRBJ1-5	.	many	CASSLGGRGQPQHF	TGTGCCAGCAGCCTGGGGGGGAGGGGACAGCCCCAGCATTTT
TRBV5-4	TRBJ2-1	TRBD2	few	CASSLEGGQGGYNEQFF	TGTGCCAGCAGCTTGGAGGGAGGGCAGGGTGGATACAATGAGCAGTTCTTC
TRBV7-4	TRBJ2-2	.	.	CASSLGLVTGELFF	TGTGCCAGCAGCTTAGGTCTAGTCACCGGGGAGCTGTTTTTT
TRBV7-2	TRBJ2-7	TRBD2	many	CASSWGLAGGNDEQYF	TGTGCCAGCAGCTGGGGACTAGCGGGGGGAAATGACGAGCAGTACTTC
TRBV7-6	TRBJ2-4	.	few	CASSSAVGARAKNIQYF	TGTGCCAGCAGCTCGGCCGTGGGGGCCAGAGCCAAAAACATTCAGTACTTC
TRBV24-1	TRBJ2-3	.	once	CATSDRQDYTDTQYF	TGTGCCACCAGTGACCGACAGGACTACACAGATACGCAGTATTTT
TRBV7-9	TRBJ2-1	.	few	CAIRKGYEQFF	TGTGCCATAAGGAAGGGGTATGAGCAGTTCTTC
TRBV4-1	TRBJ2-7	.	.	CASSHVGVGGYEQYF	TGCGCCAGCAGCCACGTTGGGGTTGGGGGTTACGAGCAGTACTTC
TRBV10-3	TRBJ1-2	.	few	CAIKVLYGYTF	TGTGCCATCAAGGTACTCTACGGCTACACCTTC
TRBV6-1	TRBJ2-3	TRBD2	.	CASSARGGPSTDTQYF	TGTGCCAGCAGTGCCCGGGGGGGGCCTAGCACAGATACGCAGTATTTT
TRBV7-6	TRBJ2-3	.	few	CASSANRATDTQYF	TGTGCCAGCAGCGCAAACAGGGCCACAGATACGCAGTATTTT
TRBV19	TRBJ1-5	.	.	CASSISQGINQPQHF	TGTGCCAGTAGTATAAGCCAGGGGATCAATCAGCCCCAGCATTTT
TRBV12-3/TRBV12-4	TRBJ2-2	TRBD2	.	CASRPLAGGPHTGELFF	TGTGCCAGCAGGCCACTAGCGGGGGGGCCCCACACCGGGGAGCTGTTTTTT
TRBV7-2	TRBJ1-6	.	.	CASSSLLDLGRYNSPLHF	TGTGCCAGCAGCTCGCTTTTGGATTTGGGACGGTATAATTCACCCCTCCACTTT
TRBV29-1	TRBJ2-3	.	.	CSVARKLRGDTQYF	TGCAGCGTTGCCCGGAAATTAAGGGGAGATACGCAGTATTTT
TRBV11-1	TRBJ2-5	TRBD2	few	CASSLERLAGGKETQYF	TGTGCCAGCAGCTTAGAACGACTAGCGGGGGGGAAAGAGACCCAGTACTTC
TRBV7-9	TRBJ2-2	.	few	CASSSRQGGGELFF	TGTGCCAGCAGCTCCCGCCAGGGCGGCGGGGAGCTGTTTTTT
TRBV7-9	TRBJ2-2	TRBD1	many	CASSQPGTVNTGELFF	TGTGCCAGCAGCCAACCCGGGACAGTGAACACCGGGGAGCTGTTTTTT
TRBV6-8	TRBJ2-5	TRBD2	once	CASSYSVASGETQYF	TGTGCCAGCAGTTACTCAGTGGCTAGCGGAGAGACCCAGTACTTC
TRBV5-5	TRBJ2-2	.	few	CASSLGRANTGELFF	TGTGCCAGCAGCTTGGGTAGGGCGAACACCGGGGAGCTGTTTTTT
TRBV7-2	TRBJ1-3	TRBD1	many	CASSFGTGGNTIYF	TGTGCCAGCAGCTTTGGGACAGGCGGAAACACCATATATTTT
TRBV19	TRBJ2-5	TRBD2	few	CASSMYPGLGRQETQYF	TGTGCCAGTAGTATGTATCCCGGACTAGGCCGACAAGAGACCCAGTACTTC
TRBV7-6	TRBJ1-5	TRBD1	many	CASSLWAGTAGNQPQHF	TGTGCCAGCAGCTTGTGGGCTGGGACAGCCGGCAATCAGCCCCAGCATTTT
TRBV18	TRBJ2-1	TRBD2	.	CASSPMSGGGSYNEQFF	TGTGCCAGCTCACCCATGAGCGGGGGTGGCTCCTACAATGAGCAGTTCTTC
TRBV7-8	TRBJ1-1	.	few	CASMAGFLNTEAFF	TGTGCCAGCATGGCGGGGTTTTTGAACACTGAAGCTTTCTTT
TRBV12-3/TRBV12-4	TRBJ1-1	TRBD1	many	CASSSTGGITEAFF	TGTGCCAGCAGTTCTACAGGGGGGATCACTGAAGCTTTCTTT
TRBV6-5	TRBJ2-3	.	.	CASSYRGRSTDTQYF	TGTGCCAGCAGTTACCGAGGCCGAAGCACAGATACGCAGTATTTT
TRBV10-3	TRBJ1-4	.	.	CATQGGGEKLFF	TGTGCCACACAGGGCGGTGGTGAAAAACTGTTTTTT
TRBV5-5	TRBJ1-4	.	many	CASSSGFATNEKLFF	TGTGCCAGCAGCTCTGGGTTTGCAACTAATGAAAAACTGTTTTTT
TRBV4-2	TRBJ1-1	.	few	CASSQDMRSMNTEAFF	TGTGCCAGCAGCCAAGATATGAGGAGTATGAACACTGAAGCTTTCTTT
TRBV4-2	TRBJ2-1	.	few	CASSPKDGYNEQFF	TGTGCCAGCAGCCCTAAGGACGGATACAATGAGCAGTTCTTC
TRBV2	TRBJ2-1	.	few	CASTDSYTYNEQFF	TGTGCCAGCACGGACAGCTATACCTACAATGAGCAGTTCTTC
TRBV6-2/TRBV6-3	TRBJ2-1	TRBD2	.	CASNILAGAYNEQFF	TGTGCCAGCAACATACTAGCGGGGGCCTACAATGAGCAGTTCTTC
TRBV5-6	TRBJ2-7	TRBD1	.	CASSSGQHYEQYF	TGTGCCAGCAGCTCGGGACAGCACTACGAGCAGTACTTC
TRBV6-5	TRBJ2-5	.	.	CASSLPGKTQYF	TGTGCCAGCAGTTTACCCGGGAAGACCCAGTACTTC
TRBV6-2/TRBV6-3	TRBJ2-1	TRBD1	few	CASSFSTRGQLNEQFF	TGTGCCAGCAGTTTTTCTACTAGGGGACAGCTTAATGAGCAGTTCTTC
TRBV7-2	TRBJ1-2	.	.	CASSLPGDPGSGYTF	TGTGCCAGCAGCCTCCCGGGGGACCCCGGGAGTGGCTACACCTTC
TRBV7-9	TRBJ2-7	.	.	CASSHGRARSYEQYF	TGTGCCAGCAGTCACGGACGGGCCAGGTCTTACGAGCAGTACTTC
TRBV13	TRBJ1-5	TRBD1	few	CASSRQGDNQPQHF	TGTGCCAGCAGTCGACAGGGTGACAATCAGCCCCAGCATTTT
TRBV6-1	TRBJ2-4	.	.	CASSTLDWAENIQYF	TGTGCCAGCAGTACCCTGGACTGGGCGGAAAACATTCAGTACTTC